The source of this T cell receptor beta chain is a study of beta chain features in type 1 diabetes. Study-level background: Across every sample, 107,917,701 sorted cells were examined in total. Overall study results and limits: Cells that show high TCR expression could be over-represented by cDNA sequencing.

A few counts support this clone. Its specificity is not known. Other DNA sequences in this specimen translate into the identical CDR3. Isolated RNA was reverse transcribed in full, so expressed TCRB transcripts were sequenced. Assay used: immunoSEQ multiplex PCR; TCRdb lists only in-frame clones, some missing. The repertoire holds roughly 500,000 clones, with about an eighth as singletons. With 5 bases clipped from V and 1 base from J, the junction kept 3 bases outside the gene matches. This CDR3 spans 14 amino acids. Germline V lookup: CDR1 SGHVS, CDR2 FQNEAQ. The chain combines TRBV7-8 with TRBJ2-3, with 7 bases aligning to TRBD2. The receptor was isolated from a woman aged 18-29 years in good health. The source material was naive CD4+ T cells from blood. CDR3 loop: CASSGREGTDTQYF. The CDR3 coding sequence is TGTGCCAGCAGCGGTCGGGAGGGCACAGATACGCAGTATTTT.